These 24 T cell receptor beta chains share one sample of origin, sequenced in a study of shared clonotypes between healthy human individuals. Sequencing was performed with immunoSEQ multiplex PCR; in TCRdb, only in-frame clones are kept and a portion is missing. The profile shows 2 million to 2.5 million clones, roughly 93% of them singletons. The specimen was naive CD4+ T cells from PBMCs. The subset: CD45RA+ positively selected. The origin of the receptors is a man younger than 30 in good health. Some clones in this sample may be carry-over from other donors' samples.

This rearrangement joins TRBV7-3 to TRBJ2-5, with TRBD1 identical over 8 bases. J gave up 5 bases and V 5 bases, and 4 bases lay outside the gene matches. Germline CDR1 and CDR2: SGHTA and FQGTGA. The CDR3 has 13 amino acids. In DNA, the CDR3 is TGTGCCAGCAGCCAGGGGGCCGCGGAGACCCAGTACTTC. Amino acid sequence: CASSQGAAETQYF.

This CDR3 is CSSAKGGEQFF. The CDR3 DNA reads as TGCAGCTCCGCCAAGGGCGGTGAGCAGTTCTTC. The rearrangement uses TRBV29-1 and TRBJ2-1; D is unresolved. Trimming removed 8 bases at V and 9 bases at J, with 14 bases between. Germline CDR1 reads SQVTM; CDR2 reads ANQGSEA. The CDR3 runs 11 residues.

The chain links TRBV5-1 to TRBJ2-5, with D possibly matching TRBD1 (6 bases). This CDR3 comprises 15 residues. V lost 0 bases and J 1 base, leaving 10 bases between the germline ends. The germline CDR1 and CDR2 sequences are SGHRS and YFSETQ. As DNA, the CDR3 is TGCGCCAGCAGCTTGGCCGGACAGTCCCAAGAGACCCAGTACTTC. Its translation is CASSLAGQSQETQYF.

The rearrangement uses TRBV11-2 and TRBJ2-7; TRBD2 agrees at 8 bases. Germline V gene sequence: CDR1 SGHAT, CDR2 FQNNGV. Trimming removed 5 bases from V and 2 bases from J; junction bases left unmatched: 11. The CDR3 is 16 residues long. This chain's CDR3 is CASSPTTGTRTYEQYF. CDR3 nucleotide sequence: TGTGCCAGCAGCCCTACCACCGGGACTAGAACCTACGAGCAGTACTTC.

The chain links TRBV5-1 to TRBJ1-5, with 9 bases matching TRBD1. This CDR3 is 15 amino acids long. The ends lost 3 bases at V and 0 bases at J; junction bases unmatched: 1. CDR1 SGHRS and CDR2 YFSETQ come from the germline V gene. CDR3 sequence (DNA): TGCGCCAGCAGCTCGACAGGGGGTAGCAATCAGCCCCAGCATTTT. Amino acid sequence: CASSSTGGSNQPQHF.

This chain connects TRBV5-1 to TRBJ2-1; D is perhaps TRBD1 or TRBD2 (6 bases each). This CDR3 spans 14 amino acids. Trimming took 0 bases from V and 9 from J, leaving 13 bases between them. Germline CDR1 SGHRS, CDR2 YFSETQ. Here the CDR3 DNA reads TGCGCCAGCAGCTTGGTAGGGGGAGGCACTGAGCAGTTCTTC. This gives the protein CASSLVGGGTEQFF. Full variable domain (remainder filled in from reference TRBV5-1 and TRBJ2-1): KAGVTQTPRYLIKTRGQQVTLSCSPISGHRSVSWYQQTPGQGLQFLFEYFSETQRNKGNFPGRFSGRQFSNSRSEMNVSTLELGDSALYLCASSLVGGGTEQFFGPGTRLTVL.

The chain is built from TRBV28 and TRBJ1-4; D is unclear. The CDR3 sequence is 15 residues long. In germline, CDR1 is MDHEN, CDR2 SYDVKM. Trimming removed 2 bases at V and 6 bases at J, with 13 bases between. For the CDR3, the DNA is TGTGCCAGCAGTTTAAACGGTGTTGGGCATGAAAAACTGTTTTTT. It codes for CASSLNGVGHEKLFF.

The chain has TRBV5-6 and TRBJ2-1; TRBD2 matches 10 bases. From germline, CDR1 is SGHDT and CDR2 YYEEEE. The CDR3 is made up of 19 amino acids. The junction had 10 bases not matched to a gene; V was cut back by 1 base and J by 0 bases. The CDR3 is CASSLFVRASGSSYNEQFF. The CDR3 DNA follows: TGTGCCAGCAGCTTGTTTGTCAGGGCTAGCGGGAGCTCCTACAATGAGCAGTTCTTC.

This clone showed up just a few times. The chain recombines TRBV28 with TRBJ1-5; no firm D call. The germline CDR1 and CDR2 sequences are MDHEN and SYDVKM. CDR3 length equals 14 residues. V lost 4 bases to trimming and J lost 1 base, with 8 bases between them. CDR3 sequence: CASSSYGSNQPQHF. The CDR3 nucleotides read TGTGCCAGCAGTTCTTATGGGAGCAATCAGCCCCAGCATTTT.

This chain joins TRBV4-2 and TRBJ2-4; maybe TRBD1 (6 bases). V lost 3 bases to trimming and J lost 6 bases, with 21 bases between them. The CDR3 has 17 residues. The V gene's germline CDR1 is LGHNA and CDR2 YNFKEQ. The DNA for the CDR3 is TGTGCCAGCAGCCATGAACGACAGGTCAGCTTGGGAAACATTCAGTACTTC. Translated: CASSHERQVSLGNIQYF.

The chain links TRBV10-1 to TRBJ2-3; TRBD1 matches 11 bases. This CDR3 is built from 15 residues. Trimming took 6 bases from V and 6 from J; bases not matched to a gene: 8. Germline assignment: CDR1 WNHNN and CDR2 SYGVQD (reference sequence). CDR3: CASSYGTGGTDTQYF. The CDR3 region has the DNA TGCGCCAGCAGCTACGGGACAGGGGGTACGGATACGCAGTATTTT.

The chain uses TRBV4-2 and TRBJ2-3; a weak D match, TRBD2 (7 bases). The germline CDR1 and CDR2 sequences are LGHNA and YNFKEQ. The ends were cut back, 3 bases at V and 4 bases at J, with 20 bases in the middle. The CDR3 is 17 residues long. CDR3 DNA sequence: TGTGCCAGCAGCCACCCCTGGGGGGGCGGGGGACCAGATACGCAGTATTTT. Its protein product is CASSHPWGGGGPDTQYF.

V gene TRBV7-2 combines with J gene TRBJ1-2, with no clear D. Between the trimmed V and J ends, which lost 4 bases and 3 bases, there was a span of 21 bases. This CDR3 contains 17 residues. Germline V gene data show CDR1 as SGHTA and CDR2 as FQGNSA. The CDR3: CASSSPLSGPIDYGYTF. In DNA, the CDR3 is TGTGCCAGCAGCTCCCCCCTAAGCGGGCCAATCGACTATGGCTACACCTTC.

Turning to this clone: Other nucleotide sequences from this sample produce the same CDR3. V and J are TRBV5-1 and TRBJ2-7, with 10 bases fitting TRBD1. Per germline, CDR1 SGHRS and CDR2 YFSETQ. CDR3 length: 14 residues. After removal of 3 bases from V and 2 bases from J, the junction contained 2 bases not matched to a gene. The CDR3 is CASSWGQGTYEQYF. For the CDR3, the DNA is TGCGCCAGCAGCTGGGGACAGGGGACCTACGAGCAGTACTTC.

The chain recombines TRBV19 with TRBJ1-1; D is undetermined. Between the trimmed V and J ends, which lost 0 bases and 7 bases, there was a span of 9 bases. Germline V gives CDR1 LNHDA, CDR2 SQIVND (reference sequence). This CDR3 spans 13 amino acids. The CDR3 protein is CASSIDWGFEAFF. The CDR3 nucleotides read TGTGCCAGTAGTATAGACTGGGGTTTTGAAGCTTTCTTT. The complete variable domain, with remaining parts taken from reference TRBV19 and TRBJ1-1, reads DGGITQSPKYLFRKEGQNVTLSCEQNLNHDAMYWYRQDPGQGLRLIYYSQIVNDFQKGDIAEGYSVSREKKESFPLTVTSAQKNPTAFYLCASSIDWGFEAFFGQGTRLTVV.

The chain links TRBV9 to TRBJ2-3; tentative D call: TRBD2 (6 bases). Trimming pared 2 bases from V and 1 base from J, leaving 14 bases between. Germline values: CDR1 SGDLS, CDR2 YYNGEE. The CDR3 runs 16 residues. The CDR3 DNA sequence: TGTGCCAGCAGCGTTCTAGCGACAAAGCGCACAGATACGCAGTATTTT. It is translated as CASSVLATKRTDTQYF.

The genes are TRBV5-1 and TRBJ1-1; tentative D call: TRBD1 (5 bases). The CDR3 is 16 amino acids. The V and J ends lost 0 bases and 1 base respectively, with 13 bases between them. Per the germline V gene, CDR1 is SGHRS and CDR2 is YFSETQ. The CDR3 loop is CASSLALTGPNTEAFF. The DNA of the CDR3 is TGCGCCAGCAGCTTGGCCCTTACAGGACCGAACACTGAAGCTTTCTTT.

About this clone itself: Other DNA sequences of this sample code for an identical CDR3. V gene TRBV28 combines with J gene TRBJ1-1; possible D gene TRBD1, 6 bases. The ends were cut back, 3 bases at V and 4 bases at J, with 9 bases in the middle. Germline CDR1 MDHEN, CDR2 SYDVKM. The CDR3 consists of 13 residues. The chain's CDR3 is CASSFPRGTEAFF. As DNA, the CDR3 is TGTGCCAGCAGTTTCCCCAGGGGCACTGAAGCTTTCTTT.

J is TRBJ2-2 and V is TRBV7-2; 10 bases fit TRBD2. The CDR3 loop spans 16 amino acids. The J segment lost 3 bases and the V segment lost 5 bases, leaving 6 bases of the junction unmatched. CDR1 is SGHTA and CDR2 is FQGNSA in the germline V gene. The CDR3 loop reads CASSHTSGIYTGELFF. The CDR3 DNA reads TGTGCCAGCAGCCACACTAGCGGGATTTACACCGGGGAGCTGTTTTTT. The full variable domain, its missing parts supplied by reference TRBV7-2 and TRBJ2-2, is GAGVSQSPSNKVTEKGKDVELRCDPISGHTALYWYRQSLGQGLEFLIYFQGNSAPDKSGLPSDRFSAERTGGSVSTLTIQRTQQEDSAVYLCASSHTSGIYTGELFFGEGSRLTVL.

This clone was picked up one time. The CDR3 is CASRSIAGGQSVQYF. CDR3 nucleotides: TGTGCCAGCAGATCAATAGCGGGAGGCCAATCCGTGCAGTACTTC. The chain is built from TRBV11-2 and TRBJ2-7; 10 nucleotides align to TRBD2. There are 15 residues in the CDR3. The trim removed 6 bases at V and 9 bases at J, leaving 14 bases unmatched. Germline V gene lookup returns CDR1 SGHAT and CDR2 FQNNGV.

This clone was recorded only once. The CDR3 region is CASSPRYEQYF. The CDR3 DNA follows: TGTGCCAGCAGTCCAAGATACGAGCAGTACTTC. The chain has TRBV27 and TRBJ2-5; unclear D gene. The assigned J gene may be wrong: the sequence end matches TRBJ2-7 better. From germline, CDR1 is MNHEY and CDR2 SMNVEV (reference sequence). This CDR3 region has 11 residues.

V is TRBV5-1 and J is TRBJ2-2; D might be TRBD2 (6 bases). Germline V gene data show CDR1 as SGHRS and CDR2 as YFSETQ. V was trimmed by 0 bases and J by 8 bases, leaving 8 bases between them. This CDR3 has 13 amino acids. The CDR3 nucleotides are TGCGCCAGCAGCTTGGCGGCGGGAGGGGAGCTGTTTTTT. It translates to CASSLAAGGELFF. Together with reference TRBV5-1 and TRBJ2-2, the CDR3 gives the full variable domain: KAGVTQTPRYLIKTRGQQVTLSCSPISGHRSVSWYQQTPGQGLQFLFEYFSETQRNKGNFPGRFSGRQFSNSRSEMNVSTLELGDSALYLCASSLAAGGELFFGEGSRLTVL.

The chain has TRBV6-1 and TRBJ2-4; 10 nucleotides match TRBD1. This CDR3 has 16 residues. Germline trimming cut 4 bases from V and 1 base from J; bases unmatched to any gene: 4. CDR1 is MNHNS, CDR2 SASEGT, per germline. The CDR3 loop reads CASSAPGQGAKNIQYF. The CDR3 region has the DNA TGTGCCAGCAGTGCCCCGGGACAGGGGGCCAAAAACATTCAGTACTTC.

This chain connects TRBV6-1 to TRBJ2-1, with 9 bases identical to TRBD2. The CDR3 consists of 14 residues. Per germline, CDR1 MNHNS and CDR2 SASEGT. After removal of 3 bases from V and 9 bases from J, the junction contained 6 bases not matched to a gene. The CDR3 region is CASSDRGRELEQFF. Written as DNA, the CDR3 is TGTGCCAGCAGTGATCGCGGGAGGGAGCTTGAGCAGTTCTTC.